This T cell receptor (beta chain) was sequenced during a study of blood T cells in healthy people across ages. The study's findings and limits: For the donors, CMV status was unknown and possibly confounded expanded clonotype changes.

This CDR3 comprises 16 residues. Germline V gene lookup returns CDR1 SGHTA and CDR2 FQGNSA. V dropped 2 bases and J dropped 1 base, with 14 bases sitting between them. This clonotype has ten or more counts. Its antigen remains unidentified. Whenever a sample was processed, at least 6.5 million PBMCs were isolated. A J-beta primer mix and a sample-barcoded 5' primer were used in a second PCR of roughly 6 to 11 cycles. TCRdb re-analysed the 5' RACE reads in MiXCR, keeping a single row per CDR3 protein. The table includes some 900,000 distinct CDR3 sequences, around 26% detected once. The sequenced sample consisted of blood. This receptor was identified in a woman aged 80 or over in good health. The V call is TRBV7-2, the J call TRBJ2-5; D gene uncertain. The CDR3 here is CASSLPPIPTQETQYF. The DNA for the CDR3 is TGTGCCAGCAGCTTACCGCCCATCCCTACCCAAGAGACCCAGTACTTC.